Below, 8 T cell receptor beta chains from the same sample are listed, as sequenced in a study of T cells expressing NK-cell markers. With the 5' RACE reads reprocessed, TCRdb shows one record per CDR3 protein and no DNA. Listed are a few hundred thousand distinct CDR3 sequences; around 5.2% falls within the top ten. The sequenced material came from blood T cells: a sorted CD56 or NKG2C T cell subset, CD4+ or CD8+ T cells, or bulk PBMC T cells (not recorded which). These receptors all come from a man aged 18 to 69 in good health.

The gene calls are TRBV4-2 and TRBJ2-7; checking the TCRdb D call of TRBD2 is not possible without DNA. CDR1 is LGHNA, CDR2 YNFKEQ, per germline. The CDR3 runs 15 residues. This CDR3 reads CASSQEGLGTYEQYF.

The rearrangement joins TRBV7-2 to TRBJ2-3. Per the germline V gene, CDR1 is SGHTA and CDR2 is FQGNSA. This CDR3 has 13 amino acids. CDR3: CASSLALGDTQYF.

The rearrangement joins TRBV4-2 to TRBJ2-3; TCRdb lists TRBD2, though no DNA is available to test this call. The CDR3 spans 18 residues. Germline V gives CDR1 LGHNA, CDR2 YNFKEQ. The CDR3 loop is CASSQDGERWDSADTQYF.

The rearrangement uses TRBV7-2 and TRBJ2-5. The germline CDR1 and CDR2 sequences are SGHTA and FQGNSA. The length of the CDR3 is 14 residues. The CDR3 loop reads CASSLQLEKGTQYF. The entire variable domain, with the rest obtained from reference TRBV7-2 and TRBJ2-5, is as follows: GAGVSQSPSNKVTEKGKDVELRCDPISGHTALYWYRQSLGQGLEFLIYFQGNSAPDKSGLPSDRFSAERTGGSVSTLTIQRTQQEDSAVYLCASSLQLEKGTQYFGPGTRLLVL.

The chain links TRBV12-5 to TRBJ1-5; TCRdb reports TRBD1, a call that lacks DNA to check it against. Germline V CDR1 and CDR2: LGHNT, FRNRAP. CDR3 length: 11 amino acids. This chain's CDR3 is CASGFGGPQHF.

The chain links TRBV12-3 or TRBV12-4 to TRBJ1-4. This CDR3 is built from 15 residues. The CDR3 loop is CASRRRRGLNEKLFF.

This chain connects TRBV5-1 to TRBJ2-2; there is no DNA to check the TCRdb D call of TRBD2. This CDR3 contains 16 residues. CDR1 is SGHRS and CDR2 is YFSETQ in the germline V gene. The CDR3 sequence: CASRPSGGLNTGELFF.

The rearrangement uses TRBV7-8 and TRBJ1-5. The CDR3 has 17 amino acids. Per germline, CDR1 SGHVS and CDR2 FQNEAQ. CDR3 sequence: CASSLGYGDNLNQPQHF.